A selection of T cell receptor beta chains follows, all from one sample in a study of memory CD4+ T cells and cytomegalovirus serostatus. Sequenced by immunoSEQ multiplex PCR; TCRdb stores in-frame clones only, minus some. The sample lists 45,000 to 60,000 clones, about 74% occurring once. The specimen was memory CD4+ T cells from blood. All receptors derive from an adult in good health and CMV-seropositive. Both conserved end residues are part of each CDR3. Fields, in order: V gene, clone size, D gene, J gene, CDR3 protein, CDR3 DNA. A D gene is named only where the DNA matches it firmly. Part of the rows lack a size; the others show once, few, many or a class for expanded clones.

>TRBV2|-|TRBD1|TRBJ2-7
CASIIGTGIVVGEQYF
TGTGCCAGCATCATCGGGACAGGGATCGTCGTGGGTGAGCAGTACTTC
>TRBV5-4|-|TRBD2|TRBJ2-1
CATTSGGPYNEQFF
TGTGCTACGACTAGCGGGGGCCCCTACAATGAGCAGTTCTTC
>TRBV20-1|-|TRBD1|TRBJ2-7
CSAAGGYEQYF
TGCAGTGCTGCAGGGGGCTACGAGCAGTACTTC
>TRBV4-1|few|TRBD1|TRBJ1-1
CASSRLPGQVNTEAFF
TGCGCCAGCAGCCGCCTCCCCGGACAGGTCAACACTGAAGCTTTCTTT
>TRBV10-3|-|-|TRBJ1-2
CAISESGGRNLYGYTF
TGTGCCATCAGTGAGTCGGGGGGCAGGAACCTCTATGGCTACACCTTC
>TRBV6-6|-|-|TRBJ2-6
CASSLADTGANVLTF
TGTGCCAGCAGTCTCGCCGATACTGGGGCCAACGTCCTGACTTTC
>TRBV4-1|-|TRBD1|TRBJ2-5
CASSGRTGMLETQYF
TGCGCCAGCAGCGGACGGACAGGGATGTTAGAGACCCAGTACTTC
>TRBV15|-|TRBD1|TRBJ1-4
CATSRDPGGRVFF
TGTGCCACCAGCAGAGATCCAGGGGGCCGGGTGTTTTTT
>TRBV7-6|-|-|TRBJ2-5
CASSQGGETQYF
TGTGCCAGCAGCCAAGGCGGGGAGACCCAGTACTTC
>TRBV5-5|-|-|TRBJ2-7
CASSLVVTGRVGGEQYF
TGTGCCAGCAGCTTGGTAGTAACAGGGAGAGTAGGAGGCGAGCAGTACTTC
>TRBV29-1|-|-|TRBJ1-1
CSGCGVRGNTEAFF
TGCAGCGGGTGCGGGGTCAGGGGTAACACTGAAGCTTTCTTT
>TRBV7-9|few|-|TRBJ1-2
CASSYSSGPGYGYTF
TGTGCCAGCAGCTACTCTTCAGGCCCGGGCTATGGCTACACCTTC
>TRBV7-2|-|TRBD1|TRBJ2-1
CASSPFLTGQGYNEQFF
TGTGCCAGCAGCCCGTTCCTCACGGGACAGGGTTACAATGAGCAGTTCTTC
>TRBV7-9|-|-|TRBJ1-6
CASSSRGYSPLHF
TGTGCCAGCAGCTCGCGGGGGTATTCACCCCTCCACTTT
>TRBV19|-|-|TRBJ2-3
CASSTPGLSTDTQYF
TGTGCCAGTAGTACTCCGGGACTTAGCACAGATACGCAGTATTTT
>TRBV6-5|few|TRBD1|TRBJ2-1
CASPSTGTGRNEQFF
TGTGCCAGCCCTTCTACCGGGACAGGGCGGAATGAGCAGTTCTTC
>TRBV27|-|TRBD1|TRBJ1-1
CASRRNRGLNTEAFF
TGTGCCAGCAGAAGGAACAGGGGCTTGAACACTGAAGCTTTCTTT
>TRBV11-2|-|TRBD1|TRBJ2-2
CASSLGWQGAGELFF
TGTGCCAGCAGCTTAGGTTGGCAGGGGGCCGGGGAGCTGTTTTTT
>TRBV5-1|-|TRBD2|TRBJ2-5
CASSLSASGEETQYF
TGCGCCAGCAGCTTGTCGGCTAGCGGGGAAGAGACCCAGTACTTC
>TRBV6-5|-|-|TRBJ1-1
CASSYEGGAFF
TGTGCCAGCAGTTATGAGGGAGGCGCTTTCTTT
>TRBV15|once|TRBD1|TRBJ1-3
CATSSKDRLGNTIYF
TGTGCCACCAGCAGTAAGGACAGGTTGGGAAACACCATATATTTT
>TRBV6-1|once|-|TRBJ2-3
CASRRGTSTDTQYF
TGTGCCAGCCGGCGGGGTACTAGCACAGATACGCAGTATTTT
>TRBV18|-|TRBD1|TRBJ2-7
CASSRDRDVGYEQYF
TGTGCCAGCTCACGCGACAGGGACGTAGGCTACGAGCAGTACTTC
>TRBV2|-|-|TRBJ1-2
CASSEAGYGYTF
TGTGCCAGCAGTGAAGCCGGCTATGGCTACACCTTC
>TRBV15|-|-|TRBJ1-2
CATSRDATDYGYTF
TGTGCCACCAGCAGAGACGCGACAGACTATGGCTACACCTTC
>TRBV7-2|-|-|TRBJ1-3
CASSPGAVENTIYF
TGTGCCAGCAGCCCCGGGGCAGTCGAAAACACCATATATTTT
>TRBV19|-|-|TRBJ1-1
CASSMVGGTLAFF
TGTGCCAGTAGTATGGTGGGCGGCACCTTGGCTTTCTTT
>TRBV2|-|-|TRBJ1-3
CASTGGQGFTIYF
TGTGCCAGCACCGGTGGGCAGGGGTTCACCATATATTTT
>TRBV19|-|-|TRBJ2-7
CASSIHRDPYEQYF
TGTGCCAGTAGTATACACAGGGATCCCTACGAGCAGTACTTC
>TRBV5-5|few|TRBD1|TRBJ2-7
CASSLETGTYEQYF
TGTGCCAGCAGCTTGGAGACAGGGACCTACGAGCAGTACTTC
>TRBV19|-|-|TRBJ1-5
CASSIRGSQPQHF
TGTGCCAGTAGTATCAGGGGTAGTCAGCCCCAGCATTTT
>TRBV7-8|-|-|TRBJ1-5
CASSLGVTGIGQPQHF
TGTGCCAGCAGCTTAGGGGTAACAGGGATCGGCCAGCCCCAGCATTTT
>TRBV6-6|few|-|TRBJ1-3
CASSSRGGASGNTIYF
TGTGCCAGCAGTTCCCGGGGGGGGGCCTCTGGAAACACCATATATTTT
>TRBV10-2|-|-|TRBJ1-2
CASSEVSLNYGYTF
TGCGCCAGCAGTGAGGTCAGCCTTAACTATGGCTACACCTTC
>TRBV5-1|-|TRBD2|TRBJ2-7
CASSWIRTSGADQLYEQYF
TGCGCCAGCAGCTGGATAAGGACTAGCGGGGCCGACCAGCTTTACGAGCAGTACTTC
>TRBV25-1|-|-|TRBJ1-1
CASSEGSRTEAFF
TGTGCCAGCAGTGAGGGGAGTCGGACTGAAGCTTTCTTT